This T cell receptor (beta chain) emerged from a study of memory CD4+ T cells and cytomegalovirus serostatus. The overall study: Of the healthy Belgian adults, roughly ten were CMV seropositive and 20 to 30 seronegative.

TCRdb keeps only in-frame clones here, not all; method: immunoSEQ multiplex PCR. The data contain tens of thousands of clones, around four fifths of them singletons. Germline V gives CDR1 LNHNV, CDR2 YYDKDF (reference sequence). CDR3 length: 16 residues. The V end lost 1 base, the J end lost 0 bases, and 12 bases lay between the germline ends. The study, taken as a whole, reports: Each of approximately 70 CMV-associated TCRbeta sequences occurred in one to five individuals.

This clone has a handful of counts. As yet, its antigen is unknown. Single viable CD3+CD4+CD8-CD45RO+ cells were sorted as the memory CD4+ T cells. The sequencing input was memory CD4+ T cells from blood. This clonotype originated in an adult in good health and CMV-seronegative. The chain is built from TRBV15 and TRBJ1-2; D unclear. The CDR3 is CATSRAGGKANYGYTF. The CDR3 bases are TGTGCCACCAGCAGAGCTGGCGGTAAAGCTAACTATGGCTACACCTTC.